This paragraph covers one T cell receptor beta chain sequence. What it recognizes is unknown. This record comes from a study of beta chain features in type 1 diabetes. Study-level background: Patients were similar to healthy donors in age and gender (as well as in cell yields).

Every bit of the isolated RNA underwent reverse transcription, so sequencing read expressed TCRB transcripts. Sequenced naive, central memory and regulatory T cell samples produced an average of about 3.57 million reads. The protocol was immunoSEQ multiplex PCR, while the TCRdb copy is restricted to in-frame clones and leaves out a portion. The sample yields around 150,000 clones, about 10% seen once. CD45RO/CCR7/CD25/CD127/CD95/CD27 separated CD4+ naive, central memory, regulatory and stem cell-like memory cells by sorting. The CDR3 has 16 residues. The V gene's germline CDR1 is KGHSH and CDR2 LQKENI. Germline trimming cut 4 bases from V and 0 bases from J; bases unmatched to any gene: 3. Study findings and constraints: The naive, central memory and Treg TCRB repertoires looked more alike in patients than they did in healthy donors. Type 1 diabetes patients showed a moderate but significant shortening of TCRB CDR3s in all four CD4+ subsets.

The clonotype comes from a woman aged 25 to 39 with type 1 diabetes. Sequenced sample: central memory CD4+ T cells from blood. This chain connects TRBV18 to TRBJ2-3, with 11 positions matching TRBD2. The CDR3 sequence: CASSLTSGRSTDTQYF. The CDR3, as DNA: TGTGCCAGCTCACTAACTAGCGGGAGAAGCACAGATACGCAGTATTTT.